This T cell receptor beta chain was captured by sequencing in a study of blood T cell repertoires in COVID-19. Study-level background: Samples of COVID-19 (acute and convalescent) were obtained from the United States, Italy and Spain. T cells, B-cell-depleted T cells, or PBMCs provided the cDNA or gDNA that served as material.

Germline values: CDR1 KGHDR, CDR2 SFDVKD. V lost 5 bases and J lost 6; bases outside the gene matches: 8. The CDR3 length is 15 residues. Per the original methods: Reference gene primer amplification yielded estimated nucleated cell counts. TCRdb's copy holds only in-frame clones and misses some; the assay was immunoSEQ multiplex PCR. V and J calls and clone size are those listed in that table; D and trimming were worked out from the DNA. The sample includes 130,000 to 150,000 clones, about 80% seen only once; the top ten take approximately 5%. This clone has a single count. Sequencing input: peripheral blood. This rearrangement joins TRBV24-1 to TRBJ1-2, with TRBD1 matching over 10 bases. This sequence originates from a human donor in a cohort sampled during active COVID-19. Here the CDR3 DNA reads TGTGCCACCAGTGGTCGACAGGGGGCGCGGGATGGCTACACCTTC. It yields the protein CATSGRQGARDGYTF.